This entry describes one TCR beta chain. This record comes from a study of neurological immune-mediated disorders. TCRdb reprocessed the 5' RACE reads via MiXCR and lists one record per CDR3 protein. The table shows roughly 10,000 distinct CDR3 sequences, with approximately 22% occurring only once. The CDR3 spans 12 residues. Germline V gives CDR1 DFQATT, CDR2 SNEGSKA (reference sequence). V was trimmed by 7 bases and J by 0 bases, leaving 8 bases between them. Sequenced input: CD8+ T cells from blood. V and J are TRBV20-1 and TRBJ2-3, with D uncertain. The origin of this receptor is a woman aged 40-49 years with multiple sclerosis. CDR3 loop: CSGASSTDTQYF. In DNA, the CDR3 is TGCAGTGGAGCGAGCAGCACAGATACGCAGTATTTT.